These 11 T cell receptor beta chains share one sample of origin, sequenced in a study of CD8 T cells in Susac syndrome. cDNA came from approximately 0.5 to 1 ug RNA primed by random hexamers. TCRdb reanalysed the immunoSEQ multiplex PCR reads using MiXCR and keeps one entry per CDR3 protein. In the table there are approximately 130,000 distinct CDR3 sequences, 90% to 95% of which are singletons. Material: CD8+ T cells from PBMCs. Receptors originate from a human donor with multiple sclerosis.

This chain connects TRBV24-1 to TRBJ2-2, with D unclear. This CDR3 comprises 11 residues. The V and J ends lost 5 bases and 5 bases respectively, with 2 bases between them. Germline V lookup: CDR1 KGHDR, CDR2 SFDVKD. The CDR3 is CATSVTGELFF. DNA for the CDR3: TGTGCCACCAGTGTTACCGGGGAGCTGTTTTTT.

The chain recombines TRBV12-3 or TRBV12-4 with TRBJ2-2, with TRBD2 as a possible D gene (6 bases). Trimming took off 7 bases at V and 5 bases at J, with 11 bases between the two ends. This CDR3 has 13 amino acids. Written as DNA, the CDR3 is TGTGCCAGCACCTTCGGGGGTACCGGGGAGCTGTTTTTT. Its protein product is CASTFGGTGELFF.

The V and J genes are TRBV27 and TRBJ1-5; 10 nucleotides match TRBD1. Germline V gives CDR1 MNHEY, CDR2 SMNVEV (reference sequence). The junction had 6 bases not matched to a gene; V was cut back by 4 bases and J by 6 bases. The CDR3 runs to 15 residues. CDR3 coding DNA: TGTGCCAGCAGTTCAGGGACAGGGGCAAGTCAGCCCCAGCATTTT. The encoded protein is CASSSGTGASQPQHF.

V is TRBV19 and J is TRBJ2-2; D ambiguous. CDR1 and CDR2 (germline): LNHDA, SQIVND (reference sequence). CDR3 length: 13 residues. Trimming removed 5 bases from V and 6 bases from J, with 10 bases in between. CDR3: CASSPSRAGELFF. CDR3 coding DNA: TGTGCCAGTAGTCCTAGTCGTGCCGGGGAGCTGTTTTTT.

The gene calls are TRBV7-9 and TRBJ2-7; D is undetermined. Trimming shortened V by 1 base and J by 2 bases, and 9 bases separated the two germline ends. The germline gives CDR1 SEHNR, CDR2 FQNEAQ (reference sequence). The CDR3 length is 14 residues. CDR3 loop: CASSLVGMTYEQYF. In DNA form, the CDR3 reads TGTGCCAGCAGCTTAGTGGGGATGACCTACGAGCAGTACTTC.

The J gene is TRBJ2-7, the V gene TRBV27; D perhaps matches TRBD2 (6 bases). Germline V gene lookup returns CDR1 MNHEY and CDR2 SMNVEV (reference sequence). V was clipped by 2 bases and J by 5 bases, with 10 bases between them. There are 13 residues in the CDR3. The CDR3 coding sequence is TGTGCCAGCAGTTTAAGGGGAGGCCACGAGCAGTACTTC. The encoded protein is CASSLRGGHEQYF.

The genes are TRBV27 and TRBJ2-7; TRBD2 matches 8 bases. The junction had 11 bases not matched to a gene; V was cut back by 8 bases and J by 5 bases. Germline assignment: CDR1 MNHEY and CDR2 SMNVEV (reference sequence). The CDR3 is made up of 14 amino acids. Written as DNA, the CDR3 is TGTGCCAGCGGACGCGCGGGACTAGGCGACGAGCAGTACTTC. This gives the protein CASGRAGLGDEQYF.

The rearrangement links TRBV9 to TRBJ2-1, with D hard to call. The V end was cut by 0 bases, the J end by 0 bases, with 16 bases between. This CDR3 comprises 18 residues. Germline CDR1 is SGDLS and CDR2 is YYNGEE. In DNA, the CDR3 is TGTGCCAGCAGCGTAGATTATGTTTCAATGAGCTCCTACAATGAGCAGTTCTTC. Protein sequence: CASSVDYVSMSSYNEQFF.

V is TRBV3-1 and J is TRBJ1-3; no firm D call. In germline, CDR1 is LGHDT, CDR2 YNNKEL (reference sequence). The V gene lost 11 bases and the J gene lost 5 bases, with 19 bases spanning the gap. CDR3 size: 14 residues. The CDR3 spells CAVPVPLSRNTIYF. Here the CDR3 DNA reads TGTGCCGTACCGGTGCCTTTATCCAGAAACACCATATATTTT.

The chain is built from TRBV19 and TRBJ1-5; TRBD1 matches 9 bases. V was clipped by 10 bases and J by 1 base; unmatched bases: 5. CDR3 length: 14 residues. Germline lookup yields CDR1 LNHDA and CDR2 SQIVND (reference sequence). Here the CDR3 DNA reads TGTGCCACCTGGACAGGGGACAGCAATCAGCCCCAGCATTTT. Protein sequence: CATWTGDSNQPQHF.

The chain recombines TRBV12-3 or TRBV12-4 with TRBJ2-7, with D unclear. CDR3 size: 14 residues. Trimming cost V 0 bases and J 10 bases, with 16 bases left between them. The CDR3 loop is CASSLANAAPEQYF. In nucleotides, the CDR3 is TGTGCCAGCAGTTTAGCGAACGCGGCCCCCGAACAGTACTTC.